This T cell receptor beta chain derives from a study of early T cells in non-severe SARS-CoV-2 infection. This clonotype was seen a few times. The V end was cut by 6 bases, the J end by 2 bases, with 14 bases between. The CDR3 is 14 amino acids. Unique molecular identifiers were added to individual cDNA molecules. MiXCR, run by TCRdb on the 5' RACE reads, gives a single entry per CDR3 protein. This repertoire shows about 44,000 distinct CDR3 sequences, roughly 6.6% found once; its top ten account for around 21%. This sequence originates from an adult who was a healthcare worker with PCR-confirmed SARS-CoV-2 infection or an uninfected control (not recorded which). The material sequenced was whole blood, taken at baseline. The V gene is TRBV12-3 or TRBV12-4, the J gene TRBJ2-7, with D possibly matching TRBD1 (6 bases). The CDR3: CASRGTGTTYEQYF. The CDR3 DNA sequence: TGTGCCAGCAGAGGTACAGGGACCACCTACGAGCAGTACTTC.